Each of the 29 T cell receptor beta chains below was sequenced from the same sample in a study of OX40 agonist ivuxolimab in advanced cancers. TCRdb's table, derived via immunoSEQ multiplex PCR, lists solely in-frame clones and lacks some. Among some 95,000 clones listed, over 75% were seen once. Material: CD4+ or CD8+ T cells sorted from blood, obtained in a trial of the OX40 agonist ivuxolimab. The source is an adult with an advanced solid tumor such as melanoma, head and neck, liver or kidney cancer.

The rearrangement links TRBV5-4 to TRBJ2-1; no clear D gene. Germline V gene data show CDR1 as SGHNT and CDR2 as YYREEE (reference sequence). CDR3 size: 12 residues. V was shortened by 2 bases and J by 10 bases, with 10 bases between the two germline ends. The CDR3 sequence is CASSLDRWEQFF. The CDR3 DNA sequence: TGTGCCAGCAGCTTAGATCGCTGGGAGCAGTTCTTC.

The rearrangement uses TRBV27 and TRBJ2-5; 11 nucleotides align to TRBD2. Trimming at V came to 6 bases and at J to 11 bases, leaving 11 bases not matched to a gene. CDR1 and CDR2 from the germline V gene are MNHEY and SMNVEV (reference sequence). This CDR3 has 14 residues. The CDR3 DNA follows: TGTGCCAGCAGGCCACTAGCGGGAGTACGGGAGCAGTACTTC. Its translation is CASRPLAGVREQYF.

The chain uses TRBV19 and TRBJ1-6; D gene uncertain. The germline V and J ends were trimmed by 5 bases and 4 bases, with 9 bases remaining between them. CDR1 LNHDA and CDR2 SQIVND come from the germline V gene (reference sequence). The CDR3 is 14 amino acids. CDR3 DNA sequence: TGTGCCAGTAGTTTACGGGAGTATAATTCACCCCTCCACTTT. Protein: CASSLREYNSPLHF.

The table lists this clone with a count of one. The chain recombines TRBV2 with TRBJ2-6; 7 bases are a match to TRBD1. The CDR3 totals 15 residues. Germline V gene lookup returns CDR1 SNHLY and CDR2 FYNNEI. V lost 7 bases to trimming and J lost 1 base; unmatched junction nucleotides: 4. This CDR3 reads CASNRGVSGANVLTF. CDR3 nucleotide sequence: TGTGCCAGCAACAGGGGAGTATCTGGGGCCAACGTCCTGACTTTC.

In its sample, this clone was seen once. The CDR3: CASRQIWDRSTDTQYF. The DNA for the CDR3 is TGTGCCAGCAGGCAGATCTGGGACAGAAGCACAGATACGCAGTATTTT. The rearrangement uses TRBV28 and TRBJ2-3, with 7 positions matching TRBD1. The germline V gene has CDR1 MDHEN and CDR2 SYDVKM. The CDR3 totals 16 residues. V was clipped by 6 bases and J by 0 bases; unmatched bases: 9.

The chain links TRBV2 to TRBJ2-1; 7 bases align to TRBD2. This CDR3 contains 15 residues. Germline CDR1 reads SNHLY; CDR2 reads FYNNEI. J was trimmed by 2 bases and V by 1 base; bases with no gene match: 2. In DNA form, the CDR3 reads TGTGCCAGCAGTGAAGGGGCGGGAGCCTACAATGAGCAGTTCTTC. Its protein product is CASSEGAGAYNEQFF.

The CDR3 coding sequence is TGTGCCAGCAGTTACCAGGGGACCTACGAGCAGTACTTC. Translating gives CASSYQGTYEQYF. V and J are TRBV6-5 and TRBJ2-7; possibly TRBD1 for D (6 bases). This CDR3 has 13 amino acids. V shed 2 bases and J shed 2 bases, with 7 bases lying between them. The germline V gene has CDR1 MNHEY and CDR2 SVGAGI.

The CDR3 bases are TGTGCCAGCAGTGAATTTAGGGGACGTATGGCCCAGTACTTC. Encoded protein: CASSEFRGRMAQYF. The chain carries TRBV25-1 and TRBJ2-5; either TRBD1 or TRBD2 may fit D (5 bases each). V was trimmed by 1 base and J by 9 bases, leaving 15 bases between them. The CDR3 is made up of 14 amino acids. CDR1 and CDR2 from the germline V gene are MGHDK and SYGVNS.

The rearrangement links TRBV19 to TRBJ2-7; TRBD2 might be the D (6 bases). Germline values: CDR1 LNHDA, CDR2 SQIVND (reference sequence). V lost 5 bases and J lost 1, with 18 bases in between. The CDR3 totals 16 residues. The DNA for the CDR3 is TGTGCCAGTAGTGAAAGGGGCGGGGCTTCTTCCTACGAGCAGTACTTC. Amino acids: CASSERGGASSYEQYF. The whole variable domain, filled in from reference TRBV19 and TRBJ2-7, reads DGGITQSPKYLFRKEGQNVTLSCEQNLNHDAMYWYRQDPGQGLRLIYYSQIVNDFQKGDIAEGYSVSREKKESFPLTVTSAQKNPTAFYLCASSERGGASSYEQYFGPGTRLTVT.

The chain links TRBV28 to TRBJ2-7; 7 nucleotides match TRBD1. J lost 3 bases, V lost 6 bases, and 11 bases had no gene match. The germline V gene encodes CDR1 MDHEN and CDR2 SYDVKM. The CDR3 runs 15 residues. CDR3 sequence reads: CASRPTGEWVYEQYF. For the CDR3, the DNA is TGTGCCAGCAGACCCACAGGGGAATGGGTCTACGAGCAGTACTTC.

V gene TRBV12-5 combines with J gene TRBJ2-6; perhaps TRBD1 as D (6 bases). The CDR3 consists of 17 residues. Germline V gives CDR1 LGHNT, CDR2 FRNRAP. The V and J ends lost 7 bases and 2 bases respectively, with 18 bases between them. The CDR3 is CASVLNEQGPGANVLTF. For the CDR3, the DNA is TGTGCTAGTGTCCTGAACGAACAGGGCCCTGGGGCCAACGTCCTGACTTTC.

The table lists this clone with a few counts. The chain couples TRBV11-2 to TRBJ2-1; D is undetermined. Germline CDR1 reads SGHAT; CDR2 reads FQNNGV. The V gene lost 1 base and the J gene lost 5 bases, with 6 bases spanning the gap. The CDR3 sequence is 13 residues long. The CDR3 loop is CASSLARNNEQFF. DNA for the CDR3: TGTGCCAGCAGCTTAGCCAGAAACAATGAGCAGTTCTTC.

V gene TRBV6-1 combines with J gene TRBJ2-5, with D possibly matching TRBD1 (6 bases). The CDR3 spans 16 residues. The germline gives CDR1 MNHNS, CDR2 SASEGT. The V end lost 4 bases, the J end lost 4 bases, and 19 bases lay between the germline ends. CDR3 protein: CASSVSRQGRSETQYF. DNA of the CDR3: TGTGCCAGCAGTGTATCGCGGCAGGGGCGCTCAGAGACCCAGTACTTC.

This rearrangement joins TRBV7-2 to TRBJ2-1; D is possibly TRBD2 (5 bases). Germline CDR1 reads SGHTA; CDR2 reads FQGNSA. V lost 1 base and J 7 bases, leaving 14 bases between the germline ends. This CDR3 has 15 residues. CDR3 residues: CASSLGQPGGNEQFF. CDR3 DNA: TGTGCCAGCAGCTTAGGGCAGCCCGGCGGGAATGAGCAGTTCTTC.

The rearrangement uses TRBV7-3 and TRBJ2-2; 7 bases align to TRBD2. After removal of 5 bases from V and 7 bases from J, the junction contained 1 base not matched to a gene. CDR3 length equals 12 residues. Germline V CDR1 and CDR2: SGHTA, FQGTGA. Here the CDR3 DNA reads TGTGCCAGCAGCCGCGGGGGCGGGGAGCTGTTTTTT. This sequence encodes CASSRGGGELFF.

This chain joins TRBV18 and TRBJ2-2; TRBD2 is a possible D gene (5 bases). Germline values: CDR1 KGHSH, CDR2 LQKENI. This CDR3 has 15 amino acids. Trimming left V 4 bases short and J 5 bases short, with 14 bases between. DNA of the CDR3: TGTGCCAGCTCACGCGAGGGCCATAGGACCGGGGAGCTGTTTTTT. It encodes CASSREGHRTGELFF.

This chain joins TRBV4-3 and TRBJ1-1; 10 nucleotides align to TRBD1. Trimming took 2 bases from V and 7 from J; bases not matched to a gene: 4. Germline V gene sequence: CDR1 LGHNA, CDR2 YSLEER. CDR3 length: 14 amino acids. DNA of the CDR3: TGCGCCAGCAGCCAACAGGACAGGGGGAATGAAGCTTTCTTT. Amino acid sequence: CASSQQDRGNEAFF.

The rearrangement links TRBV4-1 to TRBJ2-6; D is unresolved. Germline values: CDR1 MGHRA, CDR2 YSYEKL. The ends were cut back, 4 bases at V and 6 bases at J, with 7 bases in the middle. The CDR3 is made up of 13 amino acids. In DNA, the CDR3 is TGCGCCAGCAGCCTTTCCGAGGCCAACGTCCTGACTTTC. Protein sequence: CASSLSEANVLTF.

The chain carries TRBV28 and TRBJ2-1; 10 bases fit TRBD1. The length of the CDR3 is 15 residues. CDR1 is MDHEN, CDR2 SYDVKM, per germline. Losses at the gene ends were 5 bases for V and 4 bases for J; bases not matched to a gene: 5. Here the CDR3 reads CASSGGGQGYNEQFF. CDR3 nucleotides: TGTGCCAGCAGTGGGGGGGGACAGGGGTACAATGAGCAGTTCTTC.

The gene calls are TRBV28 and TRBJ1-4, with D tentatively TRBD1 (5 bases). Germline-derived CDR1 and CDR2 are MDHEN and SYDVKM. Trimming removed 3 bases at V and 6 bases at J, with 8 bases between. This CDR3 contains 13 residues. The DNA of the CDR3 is TGTGCCAGCAGTTTCCGGGGCTATGAAAAACTGTTTTTT. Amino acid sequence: CASSFRGYEKLFF.

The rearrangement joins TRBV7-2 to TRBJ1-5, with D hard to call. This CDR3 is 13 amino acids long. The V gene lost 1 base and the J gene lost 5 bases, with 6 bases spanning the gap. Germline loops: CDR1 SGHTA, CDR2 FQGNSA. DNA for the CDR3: TGTGCCAGCAGCTTAGAATCAGATCAGCCCCAGCATTTT. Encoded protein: CASSLESDQPQHF.

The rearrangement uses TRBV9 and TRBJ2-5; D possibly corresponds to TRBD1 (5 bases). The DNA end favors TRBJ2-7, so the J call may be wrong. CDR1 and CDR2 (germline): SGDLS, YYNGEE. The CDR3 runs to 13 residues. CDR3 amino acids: CASSLGQGYEQYF. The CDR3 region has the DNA TGTGCCAGCAGCTTAGGTCAGGGCTACGAGCAGTACTTC.

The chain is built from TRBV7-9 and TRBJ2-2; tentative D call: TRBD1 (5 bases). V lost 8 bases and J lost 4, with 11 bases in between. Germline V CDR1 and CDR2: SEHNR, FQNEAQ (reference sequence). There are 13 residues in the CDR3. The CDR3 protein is CASRDSTTGELFF. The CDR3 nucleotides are TGTGCCAGCCGAGACAGCACCACCGGGGAGCTGTTTTTT.

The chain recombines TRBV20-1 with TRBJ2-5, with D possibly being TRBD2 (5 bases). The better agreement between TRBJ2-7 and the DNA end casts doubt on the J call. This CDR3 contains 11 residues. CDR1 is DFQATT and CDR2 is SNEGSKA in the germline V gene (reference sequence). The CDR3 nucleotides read TGCAGTGCTAGTTTGGCGGGCGAGCAGTACTTC. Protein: CSASLAGEQYF.

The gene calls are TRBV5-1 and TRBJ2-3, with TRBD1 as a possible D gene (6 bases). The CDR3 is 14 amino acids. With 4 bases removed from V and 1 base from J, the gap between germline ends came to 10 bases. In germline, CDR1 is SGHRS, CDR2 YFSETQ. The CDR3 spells CASSRDTGTDTQYF. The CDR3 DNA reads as TGCGCCAGCAGCCGGGACACAGGCACAGATACGCAGTATTTT.

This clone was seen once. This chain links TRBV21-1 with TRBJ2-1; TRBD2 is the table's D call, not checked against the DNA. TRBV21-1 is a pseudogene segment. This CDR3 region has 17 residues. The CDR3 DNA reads TGTGCCAGCAGCAAAGCCACTAGCGGGAGGTCAGCCCATGAGCAGTTCTTC. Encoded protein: CASSKATSGRSAHEQFF.

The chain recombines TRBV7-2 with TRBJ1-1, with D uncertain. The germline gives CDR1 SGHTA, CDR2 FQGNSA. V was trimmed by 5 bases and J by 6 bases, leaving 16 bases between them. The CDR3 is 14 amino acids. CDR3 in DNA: TGTGCCAGCAGCCCTTTACTGGATTTCGCTGAAGCTTTCTTT. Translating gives CASSPLLDFAEAFF.

The chain's CDR3 is CATGTIRTGELFF. CDR3 bases: TGTGCCACCGGGACTATTCGCACCGGGGAGCTGTTTTTT. This chain connects TRBV9 to TRBJ2-2; TRBD2 agrees at 7 bases. V was pared by 9 bases and J by 4 bases, with 6 bases of the junction left unmatched. Germline CDR1 reads SGDLS; CDR2 reads YYNGEE. The CDR3 spans 13 residues.

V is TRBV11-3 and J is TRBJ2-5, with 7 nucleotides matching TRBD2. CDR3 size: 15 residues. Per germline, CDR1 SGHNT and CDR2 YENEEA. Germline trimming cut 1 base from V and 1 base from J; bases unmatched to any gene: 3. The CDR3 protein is CASSLAAGTQETQYF. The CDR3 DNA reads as TGTGCCAGCAGCTTAGCAGCGGGGACCCAAGAGACCCAGTACTTC.